The 22 T cell receptor beta chains reported below all come from one sample, sequenced in a study of PD-L1 blockade in urothelial cancer. The assay was immunoSEQ multiplex PCR, and TCRdb's table has in-frame clones only and misses some. The sample contains some 42,000 clones, about four fifths of which appear only once. This sample comprised PBMCs, obtained around atezolizumab (anti-PD-L1) treatment. The origin of the receptors is an older man with urothelial cancer.

The genes are TRBV28 and TRBJ1-1; 8 nucleotides align to TRBD1. J gave up 0 bases and V 4 bases, and 4 bases lay outside the gene matches. Germline assignment: CDR1 MDHEN and CDR2 SYDVKM. The CDR3 is 15 amino acids. The CDR3 sequence is CASSSPGQVNTEAFF. DNA of the CDR3: TGTGCCAGCAGTTCCCCGGGACAGGTGAACACTGAAGCTTTCTTT.

This clone was observed once. The J gene is TRBJ2-7, the V gene TRBV18, with D tentatively TRBD1 (6 bases). This CDR3 spans 14 amino acids. Germline V CDR1 and CDR2: KGHSH, LQKENI. Trimming took off 6 bases at V and 3 bases at J, with 15 bases between the two ends. CDR3 amino acids: CASSRMDSNYEQYF. CDR3 nucleotides: TGTGCCAGCTCCCGGATGGACAGCAACTACGAGCAGTACTTC.

CDR3 region: CASSSKKTGSSYNEQFF. DNA of the CDR3: TGTGCCAGCAGTTCGAAAAAGACTGGTAGCTCCTACAATGAGCAGTTCTTC. The J gene is TRBJ2-1, the V gene TRBV27; D remains unclear. This CDR3 spans 17 amino acids. V lost 4 bases, J lost 0 bases, and 16 bases lay in between. Germline V gene sequence: CDR1 MNHEY, CDR2 SMNVEV (reference sequence).

The gene calls are TRBV4-2 and TRBJ2-7, with D possibly being TRBD2 (5 bases). V lost 4 bases, J lost 6 bases, and 13 bases lay in between. This CDR3 contains 13 residues. The germline V gene encodes CDR1 LGHNA and CDR2 YNFKEQ. CDR3 sequence: CASSPLARAEQYF. Written as DNA, the CDR3 is TGTGCCAGCAGCCCTCTGGCGAGGGCCGAGCAGTACTTC.

This clone was seen many times. The chain joins TRBV7-9 to TRBJ1-3; D not resolved. The CDR3 has 14 residues. Germline CDR1 and CDR2: SEHNR and FQNEAQ (reference sequence). V lost 3 bases, J lost 2 bases, and 8 bases lay in between. Here the CDR3 DNA reads TGTGCCAGCAGCTTTCCGGGTGCTGGAAACACCATATATTTT. Translating it yields CASSFPGAGNTIYF. The full variable domain, in which reference TRBV7-9 and TRBJ1-3 provide the parts outside the CDR3, is DTGVSQNPRHKITKRGQNVTFRCDPISEHNRLYWYRQTLGQGPEFLTYFQNEAQLEKSRLLSDRFSAERPKGSFSTLEIQRTEQGDSAMYLCASSFPGAGNTIYFGEGSWLTVV.

The V and J genes are TRBV27 and TRBJ2-4; 7 nucleotides agree with TRBD1. This CDR3 contains 13 residues. The V gene end was trimmed by 2 bases and the J gene end by 8 bases; junction bases not matched to a gene: 3. Germline V gene sequence: CDR1 MNHEY, CDR2 SMNVEV (reference sequence). CDR3 nucleotide sequence: TGTGCCAGCAGTTTAGACAGGGAAGACATTCAGTACTTC. It is translated as CASSLDREDIQYF.

This clone appeared a single time. V gene TRBV5-1 combines with J gene TRBJ2-1; TRBD2 agrees at 11 bases. This CDR3 spans 16 amino acids. Germline V lookup: CDR1 SGHRS, CDR2 YFSETQ. With 4 bases clipped from V and 3 bases from J, the junction kept 6 bases outside the gene matches. The CDR3 bases are TGCGCCAGCAGCGCAACACTAGCGGGAGACTACAATGAGCAGTTCTTC. It yields the protein CASSATLAGDYNEQFF.

This sequence joins TRBV2 and TRBJ2-4, with 8 bases aligning to TRBD1. This CDR3 has 14 residues. Germline lookup yields CDR1 SNHLY and CDR2 FYNNEI. V shed 7 bases, J shed 8 bases, and the junction held 10 bases outside the gene matches. The CDR3 reads CASKLTGATDIQYF. The DNA for the CDR3 is TGTGCCAGCAAATTGACAGGGGCTACAGACATTCAGTACTTC.

This chain joins TRBV7-3 and TRBJ1-1; tentative D call: TRBD1 (6 bases). The germline V gene encodes CDR1 SGHTA and CDR2 FQGTGA. V lost 5 bases and J 0 bases, leaving 25 bases between the germline ends. This CDR3 contains 19 residues. In nucleotides, the CDR3 is TGTGCCAGCAGCCCGACCTTTGAGGGGGGGACGGTCATGAACACTGAAGCTTTCTTT. Its protein product is CASSPTFEGGTVMNTEAFF.

This clone was seen more than once but under ten times. The chain couples TRBV5-4 to TRBJ2-2, with 8 bases that match TRBD1. J gave up 8 bases and V 4 bases, and 10 bases lay outside the gene matches. There are 15 residues in the CDR3. Germline CDR1 and CDR2: SGHNT and YYREEE (reference sequence). CDR3 sequence reads: CASSRGQGISGELFF. CDR3 coding DNA: TGTGCCAGCAGCCGAGGACAGGGTATTTCAGGGGAGCTGTTTTTT. Complete variable domain (other parts from reference TRBV5-4 and TRBJ2-2): ETGVTQSPTHLIKTRGQQVTLRCSSQSGHNTVSWYQQALGQGPQFIFQYYREEENGRGNFPPRFSGLQFPNYSSELNVNALELDDSALYLCASSRGQGISGELFFGEGSRLTVL.

The chain carries TRBV2 and TRBJ2-7; 9 bases are shared with TRBD1. Germline trimming cut 8 bases from V and 4 bases from J; bases unmatched to any gene: 6. The CDR3 extends over 13 amino acids. Germline CDR1 and CDR2: SNHLY and FYNNEI. CDR3 in amino acids: CASLQGARYEQYF. DNA for the CDR3: TGTGCCAGCTTACAGGGGGCTAGGTACGAGCAGTACTTC.

This chain uses TRBV19 with TRBJ2-7; unclear D gene. The CDR3 is made up of 14 amino acids. Germline loops: CDR1 LNHDA, CDR2 SQIVND (reference sequence). Trimming left V 5 bases short and J 3 bases short, with 14 bases between. The CDR3 sequence: CASSPSGPLYEQYF. In nucleotides, the CDR3 is TGTGCCAGTAGTCCATCGGGTCCCCTCTACGAGCAGTACTTC.

The chain links TRBV7-8 to TRBJ2-7; perhaps TRBD2 as D (6 bases). V was shortened by 2 bases and J by 6 bases, with 14 bases between the two germline ends. This CDR3 is built from 14 residues. The germline V gene encodes CDR1 SGHVS and CDR2 FQNEAQ. The CDR3 DNA reads TGTGCCAGCAGCTTACGCCGACTAGGCGGCGAGCAGTACTTC. It codes for CASSLRRLGGEQYF.

The CDR3 is CASSLGLVGTEAFF. CDR3 DNA sequence: TGTGCCAGCAGTTTAGGACTGGTGGGCACTGAAGCTTTCTTT. V and J are TRBV28 and TRBJ1-1; D ambiguous. Deletions cut 2 bases from V and 4 bases from J, with 11 bases between. The CDR3 loop spans 14 amino acids. Germline-derived CDR1 and CDR2 are MDHEN and SYDVKM.

V gene TRBV5-4 combines with J gene TRBJ2-5, with D perhaps TRBD1 (5 bases). The germline CDR1 and CDR2 sequences are SGHNT and YYREEE (reference sequence). The CDR3 consists of 14 residues. V was pared by 4 bases and J by 5 bases, with 15 bases between. CDR3 DNA: TGTGCCAGCAGCCCCAGGCAGGGCATGGAGACCCAGTACTTC. Translated: CASSPRQGMETQYF.

This rearrangement joins TRBV19 to TRBJ1-1, with 11 bases identical to TRBD1. Germline lookup yields CDR1 LNHDA and CDR2 SQIVND (reference sequence). The CDR3 runs 18 residues. J lost 1 base, V lost 5 bases, and 12 bases had no gene match. CDR3 amino acids: CASSHRDRGYERNTEAFF. The CDR3 nucleotides are TGTGCCAGTAGTCACCGGGACAGGGGGTATGAACGGAACACTGAAGCTTTCTTT.

This clone was counted once. The chain links TRBV6-5 to TRBJ1-1; TRBD1 aligns across 10 bases. The CDR3 is 15 residues long. V shed 4 bases, J shed 1 base, and the junction held 3 bases outside the gene matches. CDR1 and CDR2 from the germline V gene are MNHEY and SVGAGI. The CDR3 is CASSLGDRGNTEAFF. The CDR3 DNA is TGTGCCAGCAGTTTGGGGGACAGGGGGAACACTGAAGCTTTCTTT.

In nucleotides, the CDR3 is TGCGCCAGCAGCCAAGATCCCGGGAGCTCTGGAAACACCATATATTTT. Encoded protein: CASSQDPGSSGNTIYF. This sequence joins TRBV4-1 and TRBJ1-3; no clear D. CDR1 MGHRA and CDR2 YSYEKL come from the germline V gene. The CDR3 is 16 amino acids. Trimming removed 0 bases at V and 0 bases at J, with 9 bases between.

The chain couples TRBV7-9 to TRBJ1-4, with 8 bases lining up with TRBD1. Germline V gene lookup returns CDR1 SEHNR and CDR2 FQNEAQ (reference sequence). The CDR3 is made up of 15 amino acids. Unmatched junction bases numbered 5, after V lost 0 bases and J lost 8 bases. The chain's CDR3 is CASSLAGTGSEKLFF. CDR3 nucleotide sequence: TGTGCCAGCAGCTTAGCTGGGACAGGCTCGGAAAAACTGTTTTTT.

The chain is built from TRBV14 and TRBJ2-7, with D perhaps TRBD2 (6 bases). V lost 4 bases and J 7 bases, leaving 8 bases between the germline ends. This CDR3 spans 11 amino acids. The germline gives CDR1 SGHDN, CDR2 FVKESK. CDR3 DNA: TGTGCCAGCAGCCTCGCGGGGGAGCAGTACTTC. It encodes CASSLAGEQYF.

This clone was detected a few times. V and J are TRBV7-9 and TRBJ2-3, with TRBD1 matching 7 bases. The CDR3 length is 15 residues. Trimming cost V 5 bases and J 3 bases; bases outside gene matches: 8. Looked up from germline, CDR1 is SEHNR and CDR2 is FQNEAQ (reference sequence). The CDR3 sequence is CASSTRQGVTDTQYF. For the CDR3, the DNA is TGTGCCAGCAGCACTAGACAGGGAGTGACAGATACGCAGTATTTT.

This sequence joins TRBV9 and TRBJ1-2; D might be TRBD1 (6 bases). CDR1 and CDR2 from the germline V gene are SGDLS and YYNGEE. The CDR3 length is 13 residues. V was shortened by 0 bases and J by 4 bases, with 7 bases between the two germline ends. CDR3 loop: CASSVEQGYGYTF. CDR3 DNA: TGTGCCAGCAGCGTAGAACAGGGCTATGGCTACACCTTC.